The 19 T cell receptor beta chains below were found in one sample sequenced in a study of beta chain features in type 1 diabetes. Expressed TCRB transcripts were sequenced because the isolated RNA had all been reverse transcribed beforehand. The table came from immunoSEQ multiplex PCR; TCRdb's copy has only in-frame clones and leaves some out. The table shows 150,000 to 190,000 clones, with about 7.3% occurring only once. Sample: central memory CD4+ T cells from blood. The receptors shown here come from a man aged 18 to 29 in good health.

The CDR3: CASSPPMTGAPDTQYF. As DNA, the CDR3 is TGTGCCAGCTCACCACCAATGACAGGGGCCCCAGATACGCAGTATTTT. The V gene is TRBV18, the J gene TRBJ2-3, with TRBD1 identical over 8 bases. Losses at the gene ends were 0 bases for V and 4 bases for J; bases not matched to a gene: 6. This CDR3 contains 16 residues. Germline CDR1 and CDR2: KGHSH and LQKENI.

This clone was counted only a few times. This chain connects TRBV2 to TRBJ2-2; 10 bases agree with TRBD1. With V trimmed by 8 bases and J by 4 bases, 7 bases remained unmatched. The germline V gene has CDR1 SNHLY and CDR2 FYNNEI. The length of the CDR3 is 15 residues. The CDR3 sequence is CASGPGTGVTGELFF. In DNA form, the CDR3 reads TGTGCCAGCGGGCCCGGGACAGGGGTCACCGGGGAGCTGTTTTTT.

This clone has only a few counts. The V call is TRBV28, the J call TRBJ1-2, with 10 nucleotides matching TRBD1. The CDR3 length is 14 residues. V lost 3 bases to trimming and J lost 6 bases; unmatched junction nucleotides: 4. CDR1 and CDR2 (germline): MDHEN, SYDVKM. CDR3 in DNA: TGTGCCAGCAGTTTCCCCGACAGGGGGCATGGCTACACCTTC. As protein: CASSFPDRGHGYTF.

The genes are TRBV7-9 and TRBJ1-6; weak D call: TRBD1 (6 bases). V was trimmed by 4 bases and J by 7 bases, leaving 11 bases between them. There are 14 residues in the CDR3. Per the germline V gene, CDR1 is SEHNR and CDR2 is FQNEAQ (reference sequence). DNA of the CDR3: TGTGCCAGCAGCTGGATGGGGGCAAATTCACCCCTCCACTTT. Encoded protein: CASSWMGANSPLHF.

The gene calls are TRBV14 and TRBJ1-4; D unresolved. CDR1 and CDR2 (germline): SGHDN, FVKESK. Between the trimmed V and J ends, which lost 4 bases and 4 bases, there was a span of 7 bases. This CDR3 spans 13 amino acids. DNA of the CDR3: TGTGCCAGCAGCCGTGGCAGTAATGAAAAACTGTTTTTT. As protein: CASSRGSNEKLFF.

The V and J genes are TRBV10-3 and TRBJ2-1; TRBD2 aligns across 10 bases. The CDR3 is 15 residues long. After removal of 6 bases from V and 0 bases from J, the junction contained 2 bases not matched to a gene. Germline lookup yields CDR1 ENHRY and CDR2 SYGVKD. As DNA, the CDR3 is TGTGCCATCAGCTGGACTAGCGGCTCCTACAATGAGCAGTTCTTC. It codes for CAISWTSGSYNEQFF.

This clone occurred many times. The gene calls are TRBV19 and TRBJ2-7; possibly TRBD1 for D (5 bases). Trimming cost V 5 bases and J 2 bases, with 10 bases left between them. The CDR3 length is 13 residues. The germline V gene encodes CDR1 LNHDA and CDR2 SQIVND (reference sequence). In DNA form, the CDR3 reads TGTGCCAGTAGTCTCAGGGTTACCTACGAGCAGTACTTC. This gives the protein CASSLRVTYEQYF.

The rearrangement joins TRBV19 to TRBJ2-3, with 8 bases identical to TRBD1. Losses at the gene ends were 7 bases for V and 2 bases for J; bases not matched to a gene: 8. The CDR3 consists of 15 residues. The germline V gene has CDR1 LNHDA and CDR2 SQIVND (reference sequence). CDR3 coding DNA: TGTGCCAGTACCCTTGACAGGGGCCCCACAGATACGCAGTATTTT. This translates into CASTLDRGPTDTQYF.

The chain employs TRBV18 and TRBJ1-2; tentative D call: TRBD1 (5 bases). CDR3 length: 14 residues. V lost 4 bases, J lost 1 base, and 10 bases lay in between. From germline, CDR1 is KGHSH and CDR2 LQKENI. The DNA for the CDR3 is TGTGCCAGCTCACTAGGGGTTAGTAACTATGGCTACACCTTC. It encodes CASSLGVSNYGYTF.

The gene calls are TRBV30 and TRBJ1-6; D may be TRBD1 (6 bases). The V end was cut by 5 bases, the J end by 6 bases, with 11 bases between. CDR3 length: 13 residues. CDR1 and CDR2 (germline): GTSNPN, SVGIG (reference sequence). DNA for the CDR3: TGTGCCTGGGCCATGGACAGTAATTCACCCCTCCACTTT. Its protein product is CAWAMDSNSPLHF.

This rearrangement joins TRBV18 to TRBJ2-1, with a weak D call TRBD1 (5 bases). The V gene lost 2 bases and the J gene lost 8 bases, with 13 bases spanning the gap. CDR3 length: 14 amino acids. CDR1 is KGHSH and CDR2 is LQKENI in the germline V gene. The CDR3 nucleotides are TGTGCCAGCTCACCATCGACCCCCAGGGATGAGCAGTTCTTC. Translated, it gives CASSPSTPRDEQFF. Full variable domain (rest looked up from reference TRBV18 and TRBJ2-1): NAGVMQNPRHLVRRRGQEARLRCSPMKGHSHVYWYRQLPEEGLKFMVYLQKENIIDESGMPKERFSAEFPKEGPSILRIQQVVRGDSAAYFCASSPSTPRDEQFFGPGTRLTVL.

The gene calls are TRBV19 and TRBJ1-2; 7 bases fit TRBD1. The CDR3 consists of 13 residues. The germline CDR1 and CDR2 sequences are LNHDA and SQIVND (reference sequence). The trim removed 3 bases at V and 4 bases at J, leaving 2 bases unmatched. CDR3 DNA: TGTGCCAGTAGTATCGGGACAGCCTATGGCTACACCTTC. It translates to CASSIGTAYGYTF.

This clone was seen a handful of times. The J gene is TRBJ2-1, the V gene TRBV9, with 12 positions matching TRBD1. The CDR3 runs 18 residues. V gave up 3 bases and J gave up 0 bases; unmatched junction bases: 7. Germline CDR1 is SGDLS and CDR2 is YYNGEE. The chain's CDR3 is CASSAGTGGSSSYNEQFF. CDR3 in DNA: TGTGCCAGCAGCGCCGGGACAGGGGGCTCCAGCTCCTACAATGAGCAGTTCTTC.

This clone was recorded at least ten times. The chain combines TRBV28 with TRBJ2-5, with 10 positions matching TRBD2. V was clipped by 5 bases and J by 4 bases; unmatched bases: 4. CDR1 and CDR2 from the germline V gene are MDHEN and SYDVKM. CDR3 length: 14 residues. This CDR3 is CASSGLAGAETQYF. CDR3 DNA sequence: TGTGCCAGCAGTGGGCTAGCGGGGGCAGAGACCCAGTACTTC.

The rearrangement links TRBV9 to TRBJ2-1; weak D call: TRBD1 (6 bases). Trimming pared 0 bases from V and 10 bases from J, leaving 8 bases between. Per the germline V gene, CDR1 is SGDLS and CDR2 is YYNGEE. This CDR3 spans 12 amino acids. The CDR3 DNA sequence: TGTGCCAGCAGCGTAGTGGGGACAGAGCAGTTCTTC. Translated, it gives CASSVVGTEQFF.

V is TRBV5-1 and J is TRBJ2-6; D gene uncertain. CDR3 length: 18 residues. The germline V and J ends were trimmed by 4 bases and 0 bases, with 17 bases remaining between them. Germline V CDR1 and CDR2: SGHRS, YFSETQ. The CDR3, as DNA: TGCGCCAGCAGCCCGTTGGGCACTCGAATCTCTGGGGCCAACGTCCTGACTTTC. Translated, it gives CASSPLGTRISGANVLTF.

This sequence joins TRBV19 and TRBJ1-5, with D uncertain. Germline CDR1 reads LNHDA; CDR2 reads SQIVND (reference sequence). This CDR3 is built from 16 residues. V dropped 0 bases and J dropped 0 bases, with 9 bases sitting between them. The CDR3 sequence is CASSIELIYSNQPQHF. As DNA, the CDR3 is TGTGCCAGTAGTATAGAACTGATATATAGCAATCAGCCCCAGCATTTT.

The V gene is TRBV7-2, the J gene TRBJ1-2, with TRBD1 identical over 11 bases. Losses at the gene ends were 1 base for V and 6 bases for J; bases not matched to a gene: 4. The CDR3 has 15 residues. Germline lookup yields CDR1 SGHTA and CDR2 FQGNSA. This CDR3 is CASSLGGTGGDGYTF. DNA for the CDR3: TGTGCCAGCAGCTTAGGCGGGACAGGGGGGGATGGCTACACCTTC.

This clone was detected only a few times. The chain recombines TRBV28 with TRBJ1-2, with D possibly TRBD1 on 5 matching bases. The CDR3 is made up of 13 amino acids. Trimming shortened V by 6 bases and J by 1 base, and 9 bases separated the two germline ends. In germline, CDR1 is MDHEN, CDR2 SYDVKM. The CDR3: CASRTVFNYGYTF. For the CDR3, the DNA is TGTGCCAGCAGGACAGTGTTTAACTATGGCTACACCTTC.